The source of this T cell receptor (beta chain) is a study of response to subunit inactivated influenza vaccine. A note on this clonotype: Antigen specificity is unknown.

CDR3 length equals 15 residues. Germline values: CDR1 SGHAT, CDR2 FQDESV (reference sequence). V dropped 5 bases and J dropped 5; count of bases not matched to a gene: 11. Study-wide results and limits: Researchers suggested that each seasonal influenza vaccination recruits few new T cells.

TCRdb processed the RT-PCR reads anew with MiXCR; each CDR3 protein has one entry. The sample yields 170,000 or so distinct CDR3 sequences, around 11% seen once. Source: CD8+ T cells sorted from PBMCs, taken roughly 24 months after vaccination. V gene TRBV11-1 combines with J gene TRBJ2-5, with TRBD2 identical over 7 bases. This TCR came from a man between 50 and 70 years old who received an inactivated influenza vaccine. CDR3 loop: CASSTGLLSGETQYF. The CDR3 DNA is TGTGCCAGCAGCACGGGACTACTGAGTGGGGAGACCCAGTACTTC. The complete variable domain, with remaining parts taken from reference TRBV11-1 and TRBJ2-5, reads EAEVAQSPRYKITEKSQAVAFWCDPISGHATLYWYRQILGQGPELLVQFQDESVVDDSQLPKDRFSAERLKGVDSTLKIQPAELGDSAMYLCASSTGLLSGETQYFGPGTRLLVL.